These T cell receptor beta chains were read from a single sample in a study of blood T cells in healthy people across ages. TCRdb reanalysed the 5' RACE reads using MiXCR and keeps one entry per CDR3 protein. The table lists about 1.7 million distinct CDR3 sequences, roughly 28% of them singletons, with over 7% in the top ten. Input material: blood. Every receptor here comes from a woman in her 30s in good health. The CDR3 runs from the conserved cysteine through the conserved F or W. D genes are given only for firm matches. A row's size may be missing; if present it is once, few, many or a size class.

d_gene: -
abundance: -
j_gene: TRBJ1-6
v_gene: TRBV5-1
CDR3nt: TGCGCCAGCAGCTTGGATCAGTATAATTCACCCCTCCACTTT
CDR3aa: CASSLDQYNSPLHF

d_gene: TRBD1
abundance: few
j_gene: TRBJ2-7
v_gene: TRBV5-1
CDR3nt: TGCGCCAGCAGCTTGGTTCAGCCGGGACAGCCCTACGAGCAGTACTTC
CDR3aa: CASSLVQPGQPYEQYF

d_gene: -
abundance: -
j_gene: TRBJ2-3
v_gene: TRBV2
CDR3nt: TGTGCCAGCAGTGAATGGGGGTTGGTTGCAGATACGCAGTATTTT
CDR3aa: CASSEWGLVADTQYF

d_gene: -
abundance: many
j_gene: TRBJ1-2
v_gene: TRBV10-3
CDR3nt: TGTGCCATCAGTGACACCCAGGGGAACTATGGCTACACCTTC
CDR3aa: CAISDTQGNYGYTF

d_gene: TRBD1
abundance: few
j_gene: TRBJ2-3
v_gene: TRBV5-1
CDR3nt: TGCGCCAGCAGCCCCTCCTCAGGGGGCCCGGGTACGCAGTATTTT
CDR3aa: CASSPSSGGPGTQYF

d_gene: -
abundance: -
j_gene: TRBJ1-3
v_gene: TRBV5-5
CDR3nt: TGTGCCAGCAGCTTGGTCTCCTTGGGGAGCGCGTCGGGAAACACCATATATTTT
CDR3aa: CASSLVSLGSASGNTIYF

d_gene: -
abundance: -
j_gene: TRBJ2-5
v_gene: TRBV7-6
CDR3nt: TGTGCCAGCATCTATCAAGAGACCCAGTACTTC
CDR3aa: CASIYQETQYF

d_gene: -
abundance: -
j_gene: TRBJ2-1
v_gene: TRBV7-2
CDR3nt: TGTGCCAGCAGCTTTTTCCGAGGAGGAAGTCGAGAGCAGTTCTTC
CDR3aa: CASSFFRGGSREQFF

d_gene: -
abundance: many
j_gene: TRBJ2-2
v_gene: TRBV7-2
CDR3nt: TGTGCCAGCAGCCTAGCCGGTGGCGGGGAGCTGTTTTTT
CDR3aa: CASSLAGGGELFF

d_gene: TRBD2
abundance: few
j_gene: TRBJ2-5
v_gene: TRBV7-2
CDR3nt: TGTGCCAGCAGCTTCGGGGGGGCGACGGGAGAGACCCAGTACTTC
CDR3aa: CASSFGGATGETQYF

d_gene: TRBD1
abundance: few
j_gene: TRBJ1-2
v_gene: TRBV12-3/TRBV12-4
CDR3nt: TGTGCCAGCAGTTTAGACAGGGGAAGGGGTGGCTACACCTTC
CDR3aa: CASSLDRGRGGYTF

d_gene: TRBD1
abundance: -
j_gene: TRBJ1-2
v_gene: TRBV28
CDR3nt: TGTGCCAGCAGTCAGGACAGGACAAACCTCTATGGCTACACCTTC
CDR3aa: CASSQDRTNLYGYTF

d_gene: TRBD1
abundance: -
j_gene: TRBJ2-7
v_gene: TRBV7-2
CDR3nt: TGTGCCAGCAGCTCGCGGACAGGCGGACACTACGAGCAGTACTTC
CDR3aa: CASSSRTGGHYEQYF

d_gene: -
abundance: -
j_gene: TRBJ2-1
v_gene: TRBV6-1
CDR3nt: TGTGCCAGCACGGCCGCTTTTAATGAGCAGTTCTTC
CDR3aa: CASTAAFNEQFF

d_gene: TRBD1
abundance: -
j_gene: TRBJ2-7
v_gene: TRBV20-1
CDR3nt: TGCAGTGCTAGAGATTCCCGGACAGGGGCTTCCGAGCAGTACTTC
CDR3aa: CSARDSRTGASEQYF

d_gene: -
abundance: -
j_gene: TRBJ1-1
v_gene: TRBV7-2
CDR3nt: TGTGCCAGCAGCTTAGTCCAGGGAGCTGTTTCCACTGAAGCTTTCTTT
CDR3aa: CASSLVQGAVSTEAFF

d_gene: TRBD2
abundance: -
j_gene: TRBJ2-5
v_gene: TRBV20-1
CDR3nt: TGCAGTGCTAGAGTCGAAGCGGGGGGCTGCGGCAAGCAGTACTTC
CDR3aa: CSARVEAGGCGKQYF

d_gene: TRBD1
abundance: -
j_gene: TRBJ1-4
v_gene: TRBV2
CDR3nt: TGTGCCAGCGAGGGACAGTCTGAAAAACTGTTTTTT
CDR3aa: CASEGQSEKLFF

d_gene: -
abundance: -
j_gene: TRBJ1-1
v_gene: TRBV7-6
CDR3nt: TGTGCCAGCAGCCCGGGGGGTGGGGGGCCTGGTGGTGGGACTGAAGCTTTCTTT
CDR3aa: CASSPGGGGPGGGTEAFF

d_gene: -
abundance: -
j_gene: TRBJ2-5
v_gene: TRBV12-3/TRBV12-4
CDR3nt: TGTGCCAGCAGCCAACACCAGGGAGGTGGCCTGGGGACCCAGTACTTC
CDR3aa: CASSQHQGGGLGTQYF

d_gene: TRBD1
abundance: -
j_gene: TRBJ2-7
v_gene: TRBV28
CDR3nt: TGTGCCAGCAGGGGGGGACAGGGGACCCCAACCGCCTACGAGCAGTACTTC
CDR3aa: CASRGGQGTPTAYEQYF

d_gene: -
abundance: many
j_gene: TRBJ2-7
v_gene: TRBV15
CDR3nt: TGTGCCACCAGCAGAGGAGGAGACTCCTACGAGCAGTACTTC
CDR3aa: CATSRGGDSYEQYF

d_gene: TRBD1
abundance: -
j_gene: TRBJ1-1
v_gene: TRBV3-1
CDR3nt: TGTGCCAGCAGCCAAGATTGGACAGGAGGAGCTTTCTTT
CDR3aa: CASSQDWTGGAFF

d_gene: TRBD1
abundance: many
j_gene: TRBJ2-7
v_gene: TRBV9
CDR3nt: TGTGCCAGCAGCGTAGGTGGGACAGGGGTTTACGAGCAGTACTTC
CDR3aa: CASSVGGTGVYEQYF

d_gene: -
abundance: -
j_gene: TRBJ1-1
v_gene: TRBV20-1
CDR3nt: TGCAGTGCTAGAAAAGAGTACACTGAAGCTTTCTTT
CDR3aa: CSARKEYTEAFF

d_gene: -
abundance: -
j_gene: TRBJ2-1
v_gene: TRBV15
CDR3nt: TGTGCCACCAGCGGGACTCCTTTGCAGGGTGAGCAGTTCTTC
CDR3aa: CATSGTPLQGEQFF

d_gene: TRBD2
abundance: -
j_gene: TRBJ2-3
v_gene: TRBV20-1
CDR3nt: TGCAGTGCTAGAGGTCCCCGGACTAGCGGTAGCACAGATACGCAGTATTTT
CDR3aa: CSARGPRTSGSTDTQYF